What follows describes a single T cell receptor (beta chain). Its matching antigen is unknown. The data were taken from a study of a mutant IDH1 vaccine in newly diagnosed glioma. Findings of the study overall: Any relationship between pseudoprogression and changes in top peripheral T cell clonotypes seemed absent.

Time point denoted: week 23, last vaccination. Topical imiquimod accompanied each vaccine dose, which consisted of 300 ug of mutant IDH1 20-mer peptide. V lost 5 bases and J 0 bases, leaving 11 bases between the germline ends. Germline V gene data show CDR1 as SQVTM and CDR2 as ANQGSEA. The CDR3 loop spans 15 amino acids. TCRdb's copy holds only in-frame clones and misses some; the assay was immunoSEQ multiplex PCR. The sample consists of over 35,000 clones, roughly 76% of them appearing once. The receptor was derived from a man aged 35-49 years with glioma. Sequenced here: PBMCs, sampled from a glioma patient whose treatment included an IDH1 peptide vaccine. The chain is built from TRBV29-1 and TRBJ1-6; D gene unclear. CDR3 coding DNA: TGCAGCGTTAGATTTACCAACTCCTATAATTCACCCCTCCACTTT. Amino acid sequence: CSVRFTNSYNSPLHF.